The sequence of this TCR beta chain was determined in a study of CD8+CD57+ T cells in acquired aplastic anemia. Study at large: The sorted CD4+ and CD8+ cells yielded an average roughly 3 ug of DNA. Reads per healthy sample averaged roughly 9.9 million (CD4+) and 11 million to 12 million (CD8+).

The study, taken as a whole, reports: The number of CD8+ CDR3 sequences shared by patients and controls was around 30.

Germline assignment: CDR1 DFQATT and CDR2 SNEGSKA (reference sequence). The CDR3 totals 13 residues. With 6 bases removed from V and 3 bases from J, the gap between germline ends came to 12 bases. Worth noting for this clonotype: Antigen unknown.

It was genomic DNA that served as the template for profiling TCR beta VDJ and CDR3. One entry per CDR3 protein results from TCRdb running MiXCR on the reads. The repertoire holds roughly 170,000 distinct CDR3 sequences, 55% to 80% seen once, with 45% to 55% in the top ten. The specimen was sorted CD4+, CD8+, or CD8+CD57+ T cells (not recorded which) from PBMCs. The receptor was isolated from a human donor in good health. The chain links TRBV20-1 to TRBJ1-5, with D unclear. The CDR3: CSANTGINQPQHF. The CDR3 region has the DNA TGCAGTGCAAACACGGGGATCAATCAGCCCCAGCATTTT.